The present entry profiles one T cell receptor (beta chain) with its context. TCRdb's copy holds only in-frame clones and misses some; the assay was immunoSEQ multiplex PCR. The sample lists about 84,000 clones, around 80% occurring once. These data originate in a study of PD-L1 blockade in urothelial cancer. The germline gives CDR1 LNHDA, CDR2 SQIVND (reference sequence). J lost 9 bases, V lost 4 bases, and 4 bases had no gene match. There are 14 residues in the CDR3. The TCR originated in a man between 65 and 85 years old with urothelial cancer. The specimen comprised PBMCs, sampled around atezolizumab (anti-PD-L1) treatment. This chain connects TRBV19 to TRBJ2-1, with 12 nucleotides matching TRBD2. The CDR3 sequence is CASSTSGGAAEQFF. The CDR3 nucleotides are TGTGCCAGTAGTACTAGCGGGGGGGCCGCTGAGCAGTTCTTC.